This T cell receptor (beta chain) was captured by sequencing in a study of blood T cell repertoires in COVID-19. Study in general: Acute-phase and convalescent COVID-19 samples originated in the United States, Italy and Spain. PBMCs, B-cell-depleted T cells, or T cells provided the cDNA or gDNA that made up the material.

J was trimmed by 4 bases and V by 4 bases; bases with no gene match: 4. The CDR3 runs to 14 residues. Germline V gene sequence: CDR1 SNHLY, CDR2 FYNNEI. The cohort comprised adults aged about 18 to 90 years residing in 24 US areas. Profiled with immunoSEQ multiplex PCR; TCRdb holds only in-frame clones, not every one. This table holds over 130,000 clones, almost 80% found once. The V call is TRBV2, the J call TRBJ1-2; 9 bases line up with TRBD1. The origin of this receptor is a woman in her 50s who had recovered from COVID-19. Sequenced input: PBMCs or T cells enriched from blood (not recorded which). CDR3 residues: CASSVDRGPYGYTF. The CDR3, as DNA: TGTGCCAGCAGTGTGGACAGGGGTCCCTATGGCTACACCTTC.